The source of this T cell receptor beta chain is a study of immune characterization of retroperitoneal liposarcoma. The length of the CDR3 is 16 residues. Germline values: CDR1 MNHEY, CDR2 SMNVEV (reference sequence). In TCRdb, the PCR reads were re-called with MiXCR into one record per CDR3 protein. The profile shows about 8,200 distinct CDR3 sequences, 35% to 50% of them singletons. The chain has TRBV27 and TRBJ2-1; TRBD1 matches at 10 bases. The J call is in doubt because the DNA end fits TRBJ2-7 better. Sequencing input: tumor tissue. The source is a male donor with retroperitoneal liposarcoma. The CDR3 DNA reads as TGTGCCAGCAGTGGGACGAGGAGGACAGGGGGTGGCGAGCAGTACTTC. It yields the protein CASSGTRRTGGGEQYF.